This T cell receptor beta chain was captured by sequencing in a study of blood T cell repertoires in COVID-19. About the research overall: Both acute and convalescent COVID-19 samples were obtained from the United States, Italy and Spain. From T cells, B-cell-depleted T cells, or PBMCs came the material, which was cDNA or gDNA.

In the authors' methods: Amplification from reference gene primers served as the basis for estimated nucleated cell counts. Assay: immunoSEQ multiplex PCR; the TCRdb copy retains only in-frame clones and omits some. That table supplies the V and J calls and clone size; D and trimming were determined from the DNA. Found here are some 350,000 clones, around 87% of them singletons; the top ten hold 5% to 8.5%. V shed 4 bases and J shed 0 bases, with 10 bases lying between them. From germline, CDR1 is LGHNA and CDR2 YSLEER. This CDR3 is built from 15 residues. This clone was counted a few times. The sample has other DNA sequences that encode this CDR3 too.

Material: peripheral blood. The rearrangement joins TRBV4-3 to TRBJ1-3; a weak D match, TRBD1 (6 bases). This TCR came from a man between 18 and 29 years old with active or convalescent COVID-19. The CDR3 sequence: CASSPDSSSGNTIYF. CDR3 nucleotide sequence: TGCGCCAGCAGCCCGGACAGCAGCTCTGGAAACACCATATATTTT.